These 20 T cell receptor beta chains were sequenced from one sample in a study of cytomegalovirus exposure and HLA in healthy donors. Researchers ran the PCR with 60 Vbeta and 13 Jbeta primers. The assay was immunoSEQ multiplex PCR, and TCRdb's table has in-frame clones only and misses some. The sample has some 130,000 clones, around three quarters seen once. Material: PBMCs. Every receptor here comes from a man aged 25 to 45 in good health.

This clone was counted once. The rearrangement links TRBV28 to TRBJ2-5; 7 bases line up with TRBD2. This CDR3 contains 15 residues. In germline, CDR1 is MDHEN, CDR2 SYDVKM. The V and J ends lost 8 bases and 7 bases, in that order; junction bases with no gene match: 16. CDR3 sequence (DNA): TGTGCCAGCGGCCGACGGGGGGAAATAGGAGGGACCCAGTACTTC. Translated, it gives CASGRRGEIGGTQYF.

This chain links TRBV19 with TRBJ2-1; 9 positions match TRBD2. The CDR3 runs to 16 residues. Germline loops: CDR1 LNHDA, CDR2 SQIVND (reference sequence). Trimming at V came to 3 bases and at J to 10 bases, leaving 13 bases not matched to a gene. The CDR3 loop is CASSIRAGGRGDEQFF. In DNA form, the CDR3 reads TGTGCCAGTAGTATTCGAGCGGGGGGTAGGGGTGACGAGCAGTTCTTC.

The V call is TRBV7-8, the J call TRBJ2-1, with D possibly matching TRBD2 (6 bases). The CDR3 has 14 amino acids. Trimming stripped 4 bases from V and 6 bases from J, with 13 bases between. Germline CDR1 SGHVS, CDR2 FQNEAQ. CDR3 bases: TGTGCCAGCAGCTCCAGACTAGGAAGCAATGAGCAGTTCTTC. Protein sequence: CASSSRLGSNEQFF.

The V gene is TRBV28, the J gene TRBJ2-7; D call uncertain. The CDR3 has 13 residues. Germline assignment: CDR1 MDHEN and CDR2 SYDVKM. V shed 2 bases and J shed 3 bases, with 8 bases lying between them. The CDR3 sequence is CASSLSPNYEQYF. CDR3 nucleotides: TGTGCCAGCAGTTTAAGTCCTAACTACGAGCAGTACTTC.

The CDR3 here is CASSYRDTNTEAFF. The CDR3 DNA follows: TGTGCCAGCAGTTACCGGGACACCAACACTGAAGCTTTCTTT. The chain uses TRBV6-5 and TRBJ1-1; a weak D match, TRBD1 (6 bases). Germline assignment: CDR1 MNHEY and CDR2 SVGAGI. Trimming shortened V by 2 bases and J by 2 bases, and 9 bases separated the two germline ends. There are 14 residues in the CDR3.

The V gene is TRBV5-6, the J gene TRBJ2-7, with TRBD1 matching 8 bases. The CDR3 loop spans 13 amino acids. V trimming: 1 base; J trimming: 7 bases; junction bases outside the gene matches: 4. The germline V gene has CDR1 SGHDT and CDR2 YYEEEE. The CDR3 DNA reads as TGTGCCAGCAGCTTGTTCAGGGGGCGAGAGCAGTACTTC. It is translated as CASSLFRGREQYF.

The chain recombines TRBV27 with TRBJ2-7; 10 nucleotides align to TRBD1. The CDR3 is made up of 14 amino acids. Germline V CDR1 and CDR2: MNHEY, SMNVEV (reference sequence). V trimming: 5 bases; J trimming: 8 bases; junction bases outside the gene matches: 9. This CDR3 is CASSPMGTGAQQYF. DNA of the CDR3: TGTGCCAGCAGTCCCATGGGGACAGGGGCTCAGCAGTACTTC.

The chain is built from TRBV29-1 and TRBJ1-2, with 9 bases matching TRBD1. Germline CDR1 reads SQVTM; CDR2 reads ANQGSEA. Trimming at V came to 0 bases and at J to 4 bases, leaving 3 bases not matched to a gene. This CDR3 has 14 amino acids. CDR3 loop: CSVEDGQGLYGYTF. The CDR3 nucleotides are TGCAGCGTTGAAGATGGACAGGGGCTCTATGGCTACACCTTC.

The rearrangement joins TRBV2 to TRBJ2-5, with D hard to call. The CDR3 runs to 13 residues. Germline CDR1 SNHLY, CDR2 FYNNEI. V dropped 4 bases and J dropped 2 bases, with 8 bases sitting between them. The CDR3 here is CASSGSVQETQYF. CDR3 DNA sequence: TGTGCCAGCAGTGGGTCGGTTCAAGAGACCCAGTACTTC.

This rearrangement joins TRBV6-5 to TRBJ2-7; D gene uncertain. Per germline, CDR1 MNHEY and CDR2 SVGAGI. Between the trimmed V and J ends, which lost 2 bases and 6 bases, there was a span of 11 bases. CDR3 length: 13 amino acids. The DNA for the CDR3 is TGTGCCAGCAGTTACGACAACCTCGCCGAGCAGTACTTC. It translates to CASSYDNLAEQYF.

The chain carries TRBV5-1 and TRBJ2-1; a possible D gene is TRBD2 (6 bases). In germline, CDR1 is SGHRS, CDR2 YFSETQ. V gave up 5 bases and J gave up 2 bases, with 11 bases separating them. The CDR3 consists of 14 residues. The CDR3 DNA sequence: TGCGCCAGCAGTAGGGGCGGGACCTACAATGAGCAGTTCTTC. Translating gives CASSRGGTYNEQFF.

This chain joins TRBV5-1 and TRBJ2-1; a possible D gene is TRBD2 (6 bases). Trimming took 4 bases from V and 4 from J, leaving 15 bases between them. Germline CDR1 is SGHRS and CDR2 is YFSETQ. The CDR3 totals 15 residues. Written as DNA, the CDR3 is TGCGCCAGCAGCCTGGTGGGGACTCTATACAATGAGCAGTTCTTC. Amino acids: CASSLVGTLYNEQFF.

In its sample, this clone was seen a few times. The chain links TRBV7-9 to TRBJ1-1, with no clear D. The CDR3 totals 15 residues. The ends were cut back, 5 bases at V and 6 bases at J, with 19 bases in the middle. Germline CDR1 is SEHNR and CDR2 is FQNEAQ (reference sequence). The CDR3 DNA follows: TGTGCCAGCAGCATATGGCCTGAGGCCTCTGCTGAAGCTTTCTTT. Its translation: CASSIWPEASAEAFF.

The chain couples TRBV19 to TRBJ2-3, with a possible D match to TRBD1 (6 bases). Trimming took off 6 bases at V and 5 bases at J, with 18 bases between the two ends. Germline CDR1 and CDR2: LNHDA and SQIVND (reference sequence). The CDR3 loop spans 15 amino acids. This CDR3 is CASRPGTLGQDTQYF. CDR3 nucleotides: TGTGCCAGTAGACCTGGGACACTAGGCCAAGATACGCAGTATTTT.

The sample holds one count of this clone. The V and J genes are TRBV4-1 and TRBJ2-3; 9 bases fit TRBD2. Germline CDR1 reads MGHRA; CDR2 reads YSYEKL. The V and J ends lost 2 bases and 3 bases, in that order; junction bases with no gene match: 6. This CDR3 spans 16 amino acids. The CDR3 DNA reads TGCGCCAGCAGCCAATGGGCTAGCGGGATTACAGATACGCAGTATTTT. Translation: CASSQWASGITDTQYF.

This chain links TRBV18 with TRBJ2-7, with D perhaps TRBD1 (5 bases). CDR1 is KGHSH, CDR2 LQKENI, per germline. This CDR3 spans 13 amino acids. V was pared by 3 bases and J by 4 bases, with 10 bases between. CDR3 coding DNA: TGTGCCAGCTCACCCGGAAGACAGTACGAGCAGTACTTC. This gives the protein CASSPGRQYEQYF. The whole variable domain, filled in from reference TRBV18 and TRBJ2-7, reads NAGVMQNPRHLVRRRGQEARLRCSPMKGHSHVYWYRQLPEEGLKFMVYLQKENIIDESGMPKERFSAEFPKEGPSILRIQQVVRGDSAAYFCASSPGRQYEQYFGPGTRLTVT.

V is TRBV5-4 and J is TRBJ1-1; TRBD1 might be the D (5 bases). The CDR3 loop spans 13 amino acids. In germline, CDR1 is SGHNT, CDR2 YYREEE (reference sequence). V was clipped by 5 bases and J by 1 base, with 9 bases between them. The CDR3 loop is CASSPDKNTEAFF. CDR3 sequence (DNA): TGTGCCAGCAGTCCGGACAAGAACACTGAAGCTTTCTTT.

The DNA of the CDR3 is TGTGCCAGCAGCCAATACCGGGACAGGGGGAACACCGGGGAGCTGTTTTTT. Translation gives CASSQYRDRGNTGELFF. The chain carries TRBV4-2 and TRBJ2-2; 10 bases match TRBD1. The CDR3 has 17 amino acids. V was pared by 2 bases and J by 1 base, with 4 bases of the junction left unmatched. Germline CDR1 is LGHNA and CDR2 is YNFKEQ.

This clone came up once. V and J are TRBV7-3 and TRBJ2-1; tentatively, D is TRBD1 (6 bases). Looked up from germline, CDR1 is SGHTA and CDR2 is FQGTGA. The CDR3 covers 13 residues. V lost 5 bases, J lost 5 bases, and 10 bases lay in between. CDR3 sequence (DNA): TGTGCCAGCAGCCCAACAGGGAACAATGAGCAGTTCTTC. It codes for CASSPTGNNEQFF. Based on the CDR3 plus reference TRBV7-3 and TRBJ2-1, the full variable domain is GAGVSQTPSNKVTEKGKYVELRCDPISGHTALYWYRQSLGQGPEFLIYFQGTGAADDSGLPNDRFFAVRPEGSVSTLKIQRTERGDSAVYLCASSPTGNNEQFFGPGTRLTVL.

The chain uses TRBV29-1 and TRBJ1-4, with a weak D call TRBD1 (6 bases). The CDR3 is 13 amino acids. Germline V gene lookup returns CDR1 SQVTM and CDR2 ANQGSEA. Trimming removed 5 bases from V and 5 bases from J, with 12 bases in between. The CDR3 DNA sequence: TGCAGCGTTTCAGGGGTTTCGAATGAAAAACTGTTTTTT. It specifies CSVSGVSNEKLFF.